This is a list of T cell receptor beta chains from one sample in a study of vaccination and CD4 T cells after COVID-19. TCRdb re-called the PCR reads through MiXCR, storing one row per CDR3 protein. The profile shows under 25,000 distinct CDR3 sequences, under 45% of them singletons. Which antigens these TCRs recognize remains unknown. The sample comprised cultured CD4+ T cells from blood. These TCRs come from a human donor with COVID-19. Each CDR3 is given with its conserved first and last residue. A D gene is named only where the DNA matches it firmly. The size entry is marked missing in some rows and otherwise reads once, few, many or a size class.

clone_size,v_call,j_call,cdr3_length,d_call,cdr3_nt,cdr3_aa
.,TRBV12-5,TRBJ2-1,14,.,TGTGCTAGTGGTTTAGATACAGGGTTGGATGAGCAGTTCTTC,CASGLDTGLDEQFF
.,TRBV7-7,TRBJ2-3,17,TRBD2,TGTGCTAGCAGCTTAGGAGGAACCGGGACTAGCCCAGATACGCAGTATTTT,CASSLGGTGTSPDTQYF
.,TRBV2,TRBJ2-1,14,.,TGTGCCAGCAGTGGGGGGGCCGTATACAATGAGCAGTTCTTC,CASSGGAVYNEQFF
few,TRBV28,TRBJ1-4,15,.,TGTGCCAGCAGCCGGGGCGGGACTGATAATGAAAAACTGTTTTTT,CASSRGGTDNEKLFF
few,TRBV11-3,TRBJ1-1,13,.,TGTGCCAGCAGCCAGGACAGCTACACTGAAGCTTTCTTT,CASSQDSYTEAFF
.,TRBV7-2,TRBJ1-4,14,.,TGTGCCAGCGGGTCAGGGGTGCCTTGGGAAAAACTGTTTTTT,CASGSGVPWEKLFF
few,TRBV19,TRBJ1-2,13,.,TGTGCCAGTAGTATCGAAGCTAACTATGGCTACACCTTC,CASSIEANYGYTF
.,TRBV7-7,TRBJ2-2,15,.,TGTGCTAGCAGCTCTGGAGGGATCGGGGTCGGGGAGCTGTTTTTT,CASSSGGIGVGELFF
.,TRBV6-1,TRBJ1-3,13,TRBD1,TGTGCCAGCCAACAGGGGTTAGGAAACACCATATATTTT,CASQQGLGNTIYF
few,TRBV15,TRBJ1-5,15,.,TGTGCCACCGGAGGCGGAGGATTGGGCAATCAGCCCCAGCATTTT,CATGGGGLGNQPQHF
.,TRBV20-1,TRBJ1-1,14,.,TGCAGTGCTAGGGAACAGCGGGGGAACACTGAAGCTTTCTTT,CSAREQRGNTEAFF
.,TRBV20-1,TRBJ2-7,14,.,TGCAGTGCTCTCCTTGCTTTGGGTCCCTACGAGCAGTACTTC,CSALLALGPYEQYF
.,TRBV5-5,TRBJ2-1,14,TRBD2,TGTGCCAGCAGCTTGGGCGGGGGGTCCAATGAGCAGTTCTTC,CASSLGGGSNEQFF
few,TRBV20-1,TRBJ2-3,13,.,TGCAGTGTAACGGGGGTGCTCACAGATACGCAGTATTTT,CSVTGVLTDTQYF
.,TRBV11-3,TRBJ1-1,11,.,TGTGCCAGCAGCTTAGAAGCCAAAGCTTTCTTT,CASSLEAKAFF
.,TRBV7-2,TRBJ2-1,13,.,TGTGCCAGCAGCCAGGCCCCCTACAATGAGCAGTTCTTC,CASSQAPYNEQFF
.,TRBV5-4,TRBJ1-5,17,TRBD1,TGTGCCAGAAGCCCGGACAGGGAGCCCTTACCCAATCAGCCCCAGCATTTT,CARSPDREPLPNQPQHF
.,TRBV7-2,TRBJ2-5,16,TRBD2,TGTGCCAGCAGCCGAACTAGCGGGGGCAACCAAGAGACCCAGTACTTC,CASSRTSGGNQETQYF
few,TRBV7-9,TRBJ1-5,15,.,TGTGCCAGCAGCTACGGACAGATAGGCAATCAGCCCCAGCATTTT,CASSYGQIGNQPQHF
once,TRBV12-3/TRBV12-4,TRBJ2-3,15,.,TGTGCCAGCAGTTTAGAGGGGGGGGGCACAGATACGCAGTATTTT,CASSLEGGGTDTQYF
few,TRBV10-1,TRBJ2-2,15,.,TGCGCCAGCAGTGATCTGACCGCGAACACCGGGGAGCTGTTTTTT,CASSDLTANTGELFF
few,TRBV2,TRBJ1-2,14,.,TGTGCCAGCAGGGGAACCGGGACCGCCTATGGCTACACCTTC,CASRGTGTAYGYTF
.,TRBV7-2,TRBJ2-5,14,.,TGTGCCAGCAGCTTAGGTGGTAAACAAGAGACCCAGTACTTC,CASSLGGKQETQYF
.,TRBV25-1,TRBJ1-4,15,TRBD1,TGTGCCAGCAGTAGAGAACAGGGGACTAATGAAAAACTGTTTTTT,CASSREQGTNEKLFF
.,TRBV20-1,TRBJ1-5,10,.,TGCAGTGCGGGGGGTGAGTCCCAGCATTTT,CSAGGESQHF
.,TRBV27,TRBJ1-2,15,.,TGTGCCAGCAGTTTAAACAGTCAGCTTAACTATGGCTACACCTTC,CASSLNSQLNYGYTF
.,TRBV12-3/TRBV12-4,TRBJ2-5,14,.,TGTGCCAGCAGTTTTTCTGCAGGACAAGAGACCCAGTACTTC,CASSFSAGQETQYF
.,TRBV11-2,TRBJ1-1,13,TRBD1,TGTGCCAGCAGCTTAGTTTACAGGGGGGCGGCTTTCTTT,CASSLVYRGAAFF
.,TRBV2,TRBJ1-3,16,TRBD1,TGTGCCAGCGAGGGGACAGGGGGCTTCTCGGGAAACACCATATATTTT,CASEGTGGFSGNTIYF
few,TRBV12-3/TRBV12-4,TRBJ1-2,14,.,TGTGCCAGCAGTTTAGTCGGGAGGTACTATGGCTACACCTTC,CASSLVGRYYGYTF
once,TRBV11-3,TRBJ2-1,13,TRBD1,TGTGCCAGCAGCAAGGGACAGTACAATGAGCAGTTCTTC,CASSKGQYNEQFF
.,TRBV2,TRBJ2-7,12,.,TGTGCCAGCAGTGAATCGGGCTACGAGCAGTACTTC,CASSESGYEQYF
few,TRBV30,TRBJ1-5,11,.,TGTGCCTGGGGAGGTGGGCAGCCCCAGCATTTT,CAWGGGQPQHF
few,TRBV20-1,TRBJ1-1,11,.,TGCAGTGCTAGGGAGGACAGTGAAGCTTTCTTT,CSAREDSEAFF
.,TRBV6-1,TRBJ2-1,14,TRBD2,TGTGCCAGCACTACGGGACTAGCGTCCAATGAGCAGTTCTTC,CASTTGLASNEQFF
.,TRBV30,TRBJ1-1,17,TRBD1,TGTGCCTGGAGGTTCCAGGGGGCGAGGGACATGAACACTGAAGCTTTCTTT,CAWRFQGARDMNTEAFF
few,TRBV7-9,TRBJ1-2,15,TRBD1,TGTGCCAGCAGCTGGGGGGACAGGGGAGACTATGGCTACACCTTC,CASSWGDRGDYGYTF
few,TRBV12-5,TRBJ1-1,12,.,TGTGCTAGTGGTTTGCCCCCAGCCGAAGCTTTCTTT,CASGLPPAEAFF
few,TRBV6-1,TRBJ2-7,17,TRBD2,TGTGCCAGCAGCTTAGGGACTAGCGGGGGGTATTCCTACGAGCAGTACTTC,CASSLGTSGGYSYEQYF
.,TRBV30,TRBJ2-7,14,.,TGTGCCTGGATTCCTGCAGGTCCACCCTACGAGCAGTACTTC,CAWIPAGPPYEQYF
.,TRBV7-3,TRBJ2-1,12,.,TGTGCCAGCAGCTTAAATGGTCGTGAGCAGTTCTTC,CASSLNGREQFF
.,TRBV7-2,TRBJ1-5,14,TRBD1,TGTGCCAGCAGCTTAGATACAGGGGCTCAGCCCCAGCATTTT,CASSLDTGAQPQHF
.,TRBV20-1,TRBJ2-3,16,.,TGCAGTGCTAGAGATCCCTGGGCTAGCAGTACAGATACGCAGTATTTT,CSARDPWASSTDTQYF
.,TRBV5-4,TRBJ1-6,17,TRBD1,TGTGCCAGCAGCTCCACACAGGGGGCATCCTATAATTCACCCCTCCACTTT,CASSSTQGASYNSPLHF
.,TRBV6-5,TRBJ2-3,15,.,TGTGCCAGCAGTTACTCGGGGCGAGGCACAGATACGCAGTATTTT,CASSYSGRGTDTQYF
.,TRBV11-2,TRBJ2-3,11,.,TGTGCCAGCAGGCGTGCGGATACGCAGTATTTT,CASRRADTQYF
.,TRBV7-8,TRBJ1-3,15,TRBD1,TGTGCCAGCACTACGGGACAGGGAACTGGAAACACCATATATTTT,CASTTGQGTGNTIYF
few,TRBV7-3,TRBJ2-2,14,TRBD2,TGTGCCAGCAGCTTCGGGGGGGCGAACGGGGAGCTGTTTTTT,CASSFGGANGELFF
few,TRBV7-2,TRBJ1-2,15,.,TGTGCCAGCAGCTATCGGGCAGGGACGAACTATGGCTACACCTTC,CASSYRAGTNYGYTF
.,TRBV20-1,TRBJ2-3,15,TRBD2,TGCAGTGCTCCGCCCCCGGGACTAGGCGGGGCGGCGCAGTATTTT,CSAPPPGLGGAAQYF
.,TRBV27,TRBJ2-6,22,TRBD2,TGTGCCAGCAGTCCAACAGGAACCGGGACTAGCGGGGGGGCTGGTGGGGCCAACGTCCTGACTTTC,CASSPTGTGTSGGAGGANVLTF
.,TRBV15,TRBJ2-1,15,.,TGTGCCACCAGCAGAAGACAGTCACCGTACAATGAGCAGTTCTTC,CATSRRQSPYNEQFF
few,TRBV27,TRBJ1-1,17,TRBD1,TGTGCCAGCAGTTTACTTCGTGGGACAGGAGAGAACACTGAAGCTTTCTTT,CASSLLRGTGENTEAFF
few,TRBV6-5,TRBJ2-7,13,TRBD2,TGTGCCAGCAGATACAGCGGGAGCTACGAGCAGTACTTC,CASRYSGSYEQYF
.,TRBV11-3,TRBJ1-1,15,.,TGTGCCAGCAGCCCCAAAGCCCCGATGAACACTGAAGCTTTCTTT,CASSPKAPMNTEAFF
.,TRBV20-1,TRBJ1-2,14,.,TGCAGTGCTAGAGATATGTCAGTTAACTATGGCTACACCTTC,CSARDMSVNYGYTF
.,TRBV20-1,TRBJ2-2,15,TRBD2,TGCAGTGCTAGAGGGGGAGGGGCGCGGACCGGGGAGCTGTTTTTT,CSARGGGARTGELFF
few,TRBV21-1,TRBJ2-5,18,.,TGTGCCAGCAGCCCTAGGGCGGGACGGACTGGTTGCCAAGAGACCCAGTACTTC,CASSPRAGRTGCQETQYF
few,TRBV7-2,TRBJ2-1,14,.,TGTGCCAGCAGCTTATCCCGGGGCTACAATGAGCAGTTCTTC,CASSLSRGYNEQFF